Listed below are T cell receptor beta chains from one sample, sequenced in a study of cytomegalovirus exposure and HLA in healthy donors. Profiling relied on immunoSEQ multiplex PCR, and the TCRdb table lists in-frame clones only, not all of them. The table records 150,000 to 200,000 clones, around 75% of them present only once. Source material: PBMCs. The origin of the receptors is a male donor in good health and CMV-seronegative. Both conserved end residues are trimmed from each CDR3.

J	V	CDR3
TRBJ1-1	TRBV5-1	ASSFAQGAEAF
TRBJ1-2	TRBV18	ASSPSGPSLGGYT
TRBJ2-7	TRBV2	ASTRVLPEQY
TRBJ1-4	TRBV2	ASRMGQLNEKLF
TRBJ2-1	TRBV7-9	ASSAHTGNEQF
TRBJ2-7	TRBV18	ASSPGTGSYEQY
TRBJ1-4	TRBV2	ASSGRAYEKLF
TRBJ2-3	TRBV30	AWSRRGGGTDTQY
TRBJ1-2	TRBV6-6	ASSQTGGVGGYT
TRBJ1-5	TRBV30	AWSSGDRQPQH
TRBJ2-7	TRBV5-1	ASAPSQGSYEQY
TRBJ1-1	TRBV30	AWNAELEAF
TRBJ1-2	TRBV5-1	ASSPRAKYGYT
TRBJ1-6	TRBV10-3	AISESQGDSPLH
TRBJ2-5	TRBV9	ASSEKPLAGGGRETQY
TRBJ2-2	TRBV10-1	ASSHQAGELF
TRBJ2-3	TRBV27	ASSNRGATQY